Below are 26 T cell receptor beta chains sequenced from a single sample in a study of blood T cell repertoires in COVID-19. Clones were sequenced by immunoSEQ multiplex PCR, and TCRdb holds only the in-frame ones, with some missing. The data hold about 180,000 clones, with approximately 89% observed a single time. Specimen: peripheral blood. Receptors were obtained from a man aged 40-49 years with active or convalescent COVID-19.

The chain is built from TRBV29-1 and TRBJ2-7; possible D gene TRBD1, 6 bases. The V end lost 1 base, the J end lost 2 bases, and 15 bases lay between the germline ends. This CDR3 spans 15 amino acids. Germline CDR1 SQVTM, CDR2 ANQGSEA. This CDR3 reads CSVEASDSKTYEQYF. CDR3 bases: TGCAGCGTTGAAGCTTCGGACAGCAAAACCTACGAGCAGTACTTC.

There are a few counts of this clone. This chain connects TRBV10-1 to TRBJ1-6; 10 bases line up with TRBD1. The length of the CDR3 is 14 residues. Losses at the gene ends were 6 bases for V and 8 bases for J; bases not matched to a gene: 4. Germline lookup yields CDR1 WNHNN and CDR2 SYGVQD (reference sequence). CDR3 sequence (DNA): TGCGCCAGCAGGAGGGACAGGGGAGATTCACCCCTCCACTTT. Protein sequence: CASRRDRGDSPLHF.

The rearrangement links TRBV9 to TRBJ2-7; 7 bases align to TRBD2. CDR1 and CDR2 from the germline V gene are SGDLS and YYNGEE. The CDR3 totals 13 residues. V shed 0 bases and J 7 bases; nucleotides not matched to a gene: 4. This chain's CDR3 is CASSVGPGGEQYF. The DNA for the CDR3 is TGTGCCAGCAGCGTAGGCCCCGGGGGGGAGCAGTACTTC.

The chain uses TRBV2 and TRBJ1-2, with a tentative D call TRBD1 (5 bases). Trimming cost V 5 bases and J 4 bases, with 20 bases left between them. CDR1 is SNHLY, CDR2 FYNNEI, per germline. This CDR3 region has 16 residues. The CDR3 here is CASSSYPGLGSYGYTF. CDR3 in DNA: TGTGCCAGCAGTTCTTATCCGGGACTGGGGAGCTATGGCTACACCTTC.

The chain employs TRBV4-1 and TRBJ1-2; the D is unclear. The V end lost 0 bases, the J end lost 5 bases, and 10 bases lay between the germline ends. This CDR3 is built from 14 residues. CDR1 and CDR2 (germline): MGHRA, YSYEKL. Written as DNA, the CDR3 is TGCGCCAGCAGCCAAGAACGTGTAGAGTATGGCTACACCTTC. The encoded protein is CASSQERVEYGYTF.

This sequence joins TRBV11-3 and TRBJ2-3, with 7 positions matching TRBD2. V lost 7 bases and J lost 4; bases outside the gene matches: 5. Per the germline V gene, CDR1 is SGHNT and CDR2 is YENEEA. CDR3 length: 13 amino acids. CDR3 protein: CASTGGTADTQYF. The CDR3 bases are TGTGCCAGCACCGGGGGGACCGCAGATACGCAGTATTTT.

The chain uses TRBV10-3 and TRBJ2-2; D is possibly TRBD1 (6 bases). The CDR3 extends over 13 amino acids. Trimming stripped 2 bases from V and 6 bases from J, with 7 bases between. Germline V gives CDR1 ENHRY, CDR2 SYGVKD. CDR3 residues: CAISENRAGELFF. In DNA form, the CDR3 reads TGTGCCATCAGTGAGAACAGGGCCGGGGAGCTGTTTTTT.

This clone has a single count. The rearrangement joins TRBV7-8 to TRBJ2-3; a possible D gene is TRBD2 (7 bases). Germline assignment: CDR1 SGHVS and CDR2 FQNEAQ. The CDR3 sequence is 14 residues long. V was cut by 6 bases and J by 7 bases, with 17 bases left in between. The CDR3 sequence is CASRRRGAGYTQYF. In DNA form, the CDR3 reads TGTGCCAGCAGAAGACGGGGGGCCGGATATACGCAGTATTTT.

The chain has TRBV5-8 and TRBJ1-5; no clear D. Trimming removed 0 bases at V and 2 bases at J, with 6 bases between. Germline V gene sequence: CDR1 SGHTS, CDR2 YDEGEE. CDR3 length: 14 amino acids. The CDR3 region has the DNA TGTGCCAGCAGCTTGGTGGCAGGCAATCAGCCCCAGCATTTT. It is translated as CASSLVAGNQPQHF.

V is TRBV7-8 and J is TRBJ2-1, with a tentative D call TRBD2 (6 bases). Germline V gene data show CDR1 as SGHVS and CDR2 as FQNEAQ. Trimming removed 2 bases from V and 3 bases from J, with 8 bases in between. This CDR3 region has 14 residues. Here the CDR3 reads CASSLSGVYNEQFF. For the CDR3, the DNA is TGTGCCAGCAGCTTATCGGGGGTCTACAATGAGCAGTTCTTC.

The chain uses TRBV19 and TRBJ1-6; 9 bases are shared with TRBD1. Germline V lookup: CDR1 LNHDA, CDR2 SQIVND (reference sequence). The V gene end was trimmed by 6 bases and the J gene end by 2 bases; junction bases not matched to a gene: 8. The length of the CDR3 is 17 residues. CDR3 region: CASSLAQGATYNSPLHF. The CDR3 DNA is TGTGCCAGTAGCCTGGCACAGGGGGCGACCTATAATTCACCCCTCCACTTT.

The genes are TRBV7-3 and TRBJ2-5; TRBD2 matches at 15 bases. Germline CDR1 is SGHTA and CDR2 is FQGTGA. The CDR3 spans 18 residues. V shed 5 bases and J 2 bases; nucleotides not matched to a gene: 9. This CDR3 is CASSKGLAGGPGQETQYF. The CDR3 coding sequence is TGTGCCAGCAGCAAGGGACTAGCGGGGGGACCGGGTCAAGAGACCCAGTACTTC.

The gene calls are TRBV7-2 and TRBJ2-1; 8 nucleotides line up with TRBD2. The CDR3 contains 17 residues. V shed 4 bases and J 2 bases; nucleotides not matched to a gene: 10. The germline CDR1 and CDR2 sequences are SGHTA and FQGNSA. CDR3 in amino acids: CASSSELAELTYNEQFF. In nucleotides, the CDR3 is TGTGCCAGCAGCTCCGAACTAGCGGAACTTACCTACAATGAGCAGTTCTTC.

This clone appeared once. The chain couples TRBV28 to TRBJ1-5; 7 bases line up with TRBD1. CDR1 MDHEN and CDR2 SYDVKM come from the germline V gene. Trimming removed 5 bases from V and 5 bases from J; junction bases left unmatched: 12. The CDR3 extends over 16 amino acids. The CDR3 nucleotides read TGTGCCAGCAGTCCCCGAGACAGGGTCTCGGATCAGCCCCAGCATTTT. Its protein is CASSPRDRVSDQPQHF.

This sequence joins TRBV7-3 and TRBJ1-6; D not resolved. CDR3 length: 13 amino acids. V lost 5 bases and J 8 bases, leaving 10 bases between the germline ends. Germline loops: CDR1 SGHTA, CDR2 FQGTGA. The CDR3 sequence is CASSLARYSPLHF. The CDR3 nucleotides read TGTGCCAGCAGCCTCGCCAGGTATTCACCCCTCCACTTT.

V and J are TRBV5-6 and TRBJ1-1, with D possibly TRBD1 on 6 matching bases. V lost 4 bases to trimming and J lost 6 bases, with 13 bases between them. CDR1 SGHDT and CDR2 YYEEEE come from the germline V gene. The CDR3 sequence is 13 residues long. Here the CDR3 reads CASSRTGYAEAFF. The CDR3 DNA is TGTGCCAGCAGCCGTACAGGGTACGCTGAAGCTTTCTTT. Complete variable domain (other parts from reference TRBV5-6 and TRBJ1-1): DAGVTQSPTHLIKTRGQQVTLRCSPKSGHDTVSWYQQALGQGPQFIFQYYEEEERQRGNFPDRFSGHQFPNYSSELNVNALLLGDSALYLCASSRTGYAEAFFGQGTRLTVV.

V is TRBV27 and J is TRBJ2-3; 7 nucleotides align to TRBD2. CDR3 length: 15 residues. Germline CDR1 and CDR2: MNHEY and SMNVEV (reference sequence). Germline trimming cut 6 bases from V and 3 bases from J; bases unmatched to any gene: 9. CDR3 bases: TGTGCCAGCAGCCTGAGGGTAGCGGGTACAGATACGCAGTATTTT. Its protein product is CASSLRVAGTDTQYF.

This chain uses TRBV18 with TRBJ1-1, with 8 bases matching TRBD1. The germline V gene encodes CDR1 KGHSH and CDR2 LQKENI. Trimming removed 2 bases from V and 1 base from J; junction bases left unmatched: 3. This CDR3 has 15 residues. The CDR3 DNA is TGTGCCAGCTCACCAGGGCAGGGGGCGAACACTGAAGCTTTCTTT. Its protein product is CASSPGQGANTEAFF.

The J gene is TRBJ1-1, the V gene TRBV28; D is unresolved. This CDR3 comprises 13 residues. V was clipped by 5 bases and J by 5 bases, with 12 bases between them. Per germline, CDR1 MDHEN and CDR2 SYDVKM. The CDR3 DNA reads as TGTGCCAGCAGTGAGGGCGGATGGACTGAAGCTTTCTTT. This gives the protein CASSEGGWTEAFF.

The chain has TRBV11-3 and TRBJ2-1, with D unclear. Germline lookup yields CDR1 SGHNT and CDR2 YENEEA. The V end was cut by 6 bases, the J end by 0 bases, with 12 bases between. The CDR3 consists of 15 residues. The CDR3 loop is CASSPRWSSYNEQFF. The CDR3 nucleotides are TGTGCCAGCAGTCCACGCTGGAGCTCCTACAATGAGCAGTTCTTC.

V and J are TRBV28 and TRBJ2-5, with 10 bases lining up with TRBD1. V lost 8 bases and J lost 5; bases outside the gene matches: 5. Per germline, CDR1 MDHEN and CDR2 SYDVKM. The CDR3 contains 13 residues. The CDR3 region is CASQTGGAETQYF. DNA for the CDR3: TGTGCCAGCCAGACAGGGGGCGCCGAGACCCAGTACTTC.

This chain links TRBV7-8 with TRBJ1-2; D is possibly TRBD1 (5 bases). Germline V gives CDR1 SGHVS, CDR2 FQNEAQ. This CDR3 has 17 amino acids. Trimming removed 1 base from V and 0 bases from J, with 15 bases in between. The CDR3 region is CASSLVVRATANYGYTF. The CDR3 DNA is TGTGCCAGCAGCTTAGTGGTCAGGGCGACCGCTAACTATGGCTACACCTTC.

The table lists this clone with a count of one. The chain's CDR3 is CASRPPAEQETQYF. In nucleotides, the CDR3 is TGTGCCAGCCGCCCCCCGGCGGAACAAGAGACCCAGTACTTC. The V call is TRBV28, the J call TRBJ2-5; D is ambiguous. Germline V CDR1 and CDR2: MDHEN, SYDVKM. Trimming left V 8 bases short and J 2 bases short, with 15 bases between. The CDR3 has 14 amino acids.

In this sample, this clone turned up a few times. The chain couples TRBV2 to TRBJ1-5; TRBD1 matches 10 bases. Germline trimming cut 5 bases from V and 6 bases from J; bases unmatched to any gene: 4. Looked up from germline, CDR1 is SNHLY and CDR2 is FYNNEI. The CDR3 loop spans 14 amino acids. The CDR3 reads CASSKDRGVQPQHF. As DNA, the CDR3 is TGTGCCAGCAGTAAGGACAGGGGGGTTCAGCCCCAGCATTTT.

The rearrangement joins TRBV11-2 to TRBJ2-5; D uncertain. CDR1 is SGHAT, CDR2 FQNNGV, per germline. The CDR3 totals 12 residues. Trimming left V 3 bases short and J 4 bases short, with 6 bases between. The CDR3 protein is CASSFLGETQYF. DNA of the CDR3: TGTGCCAGCAGCTTTCTAGGAGAGACCCAGTACTTC.

The chain couples TRBV19 to TRBJ2-5; perhaps TRBD1 as D (5 bases). This CDR3 has 13 amino acids. Trimming took off 6 bases at V and 2 bases at J, with 10 bases between the two ends. Germline values: CDR1 LNHDA, CDR2 SQIVND (reference sequence). CDR3 loop: CASRQDTQETQYF. CDR3 in DNA: TGTGCCAGTAGGCAGGACACACAAGAGACCCAGTACTTC.